The 25 T cell receptor beta chains below come from one sample, sequenced in a study of T cell changes during pregnancy in multiple sclerosis. Generated by immunoSEQ multiplex PCR, the TCRdb table keeps only in-frame clones and is missing some. The sample holds some 70,000 clones, approximately 90% seen once. The sequencing here drew on peripheral blood, taken in the second trimester of pregnancy. These receptor sequences come from a female donor in good health, enrolled as a control in a pregnancy study.

This chain connects TRBV6-6 to TRBJ1-3; D not resolved. V lost 7 bases, J lost 0 bases, and 10 bases lay in between. Germline CDR1 MNHNY, CDR2 SVGAGI (reference sequence). This CDR3 contains 14 residues. CDR3 sequence: CASTETGSGNTIYF. In nucleotides, the CDR3 is TGTGCCAGCACCGAGACGGGCTCTGGAAACACCATATATTTT.

The chain links TRBV7-6 to TRBJ2-7; possibly TRBD1 for D (6 bases). Germline loops: CDR1 SGHVS, CDR2 FNYEAQ. V lost 5 bases, J lost 2 bases, and 13 bases lay in between. The CDR3 runs 14 residues. The CDR3 here is CASSPVAGAYEQYF. DNA of the CDR3: TGTGCCAGCAGCCCCGTCGCAGGGGCCTACGAGCAGTACTTC.

J is TRBJ1-2 and V is TRBV10-3; perhaps TRBD1 as D (5 bases). This CDR3 is 13 amino acids long. Germline assignment: CDR1 ENHRY and CDR2 SYGVKD. V dropped 3 bases and J dropped 4 bases, with 9 bases sitting between them. CDR3 sequence: CAISEGEAYGYTF. Here the CDR3 DNA reads TGTGCCATCAGTGAAGGGGAGGCCTATGGCTACACCTTC.

The V gene is TRBV4-3, the J gene TRBJ2-2, with a possible D match to TRBD2 (7 bases). This CDR3 has 17 amino acids. Trimming cost V 0 bases and J 0 bases, with 11 bases left between them. Germline values: CDR1 LGHNA, CDR2 YSLEER. CDR3 protein: CASSQEGGTTNTGELFF. The DNA of the CDR3 is TGCGCCAGCAGCCAAGAAGGGGGGACTACGAACACCGGGGAGCTGTTTTTT.

The CDR3 loop is CAWSVETYTEAFF. The CDR3 DNA reads TGTGCCTGGAGTGTAGAGACTTACACTGAAGCTTTCTTT. The V call is TRBV30, the J call TRBJ1-1; unclear D gene. Per the germline V gene, CDR1 is GTSNPN and CDR2 is SVGIG (reference sequence). This CDR3 has 13 amino acids. Trimming cost V 0 bases and J 3 bases, with 8 bases left between them.

The chain combines TRBV7-9 with TRBJ2-7; the match to TRBD1 covers 9 bases. The CDR3 consists of 14 residues. Germline CDR1 SEHNR, CDR2 FQNEAQ (reference sequence). After removal of 5 bases from V and 3 bases from J, the junction contained 5 bases not matched to a gene. DNA of the CDR3: TGTGCCAGCAGCCATACAGGGGGCGGCTACGAGCAGTACTTC. Its translation: CASSHTGGGYEQYF.

J is TRBJ2-7 and V is TRBV6-5, with D perhaps TRBD1 (6 bases). Germline CDR1 MNHEY, CDR2 SVGAGI. This CDR3 is built from 15 residues. With 0 bases removed from V and 6 bases from J, the gap between germline ends came to 15 bases. CDR3 nucleotide sequence: TGTGCCAGCAGTTACTCTATACCGGGACACTCCGAGCAGTACTTC. It yields the protein CASSYSIPGHSEQYF.

The V gene is TRBV30, the J gene TRBJ2-1, with TRBD1 matching over 8 bases. V shed 3 bases and J 7 bases; nucleotides not matched to a gene: 5. The germline V gene encodes CDR1 GTSNPN and CDR2 SVGIG (reference sequence). CDR3 length: 13 residues. The CDR3 DNA reads TGTGCCTGGAGCGCGGACAGGGCAAATGAGCAGTTCTTC. Its protein is CAWSADRANEQFF. Full variable domain (rest looked up from reference TRBV30 and TRBJ2-1): SQTIHQWPATLVQPVGSPLSLECTVEGTSNPNLYWYRQAAGRGLQLLFYSVGIGQISSEVPQNLSASRPQDRQFILSSKKLLLSDSGFYLCAWSADRANEQFFGPGTRLTVL.

This clone showed up just a few times. The V call is TRBV7-3, the J call TRBJ2-1; weak D call: TRBD1 (6 bases). Germline-derived CDR1 and CDR2 are SGHTA and FQGTGA. V shed 5 bases and J shed 8 bases, with 16 bases lying between them. The CDR3 has 14 residues. This CDR3 is CASSPAGGMDEQFF. CDR3 DNA: TGTGCCAGCAGCCCCGCTGGGGGCATGGATGAGCAGTTCTTC. Looking up the rest from reference TRBV7-3 and TRBJ2-1 gives the full variable domain: GAGVSQTPSNKVTEKGKYVELRCDPISGHTALYWYRQSLGQGPEFLIYFQGTGAADDSGLPNDRFFAVRPEGSVSTLKIQRTERGDSAVYLCASSPAGGMDEQFFGPGTRLTVL.

The chain employs TRBV4-1 and TRBJ1-4, with 7 bases matching TRBD1. The trim removed 5 bases at V and 0 bases at J, leaving 6 bases unmatched. This CDR3 is built from 16 residues. The V gene's germline CDR1 is MGHRA and CDR2 YSYEKL. The CDR3 DNA reads TGCGCCAGCAGCGAAAGGGACAGACCAACTAATGAAAAACTGTTTTTT. Amino acid sequence: CASSERDRPTNEKLFF.

This chain uses TRBV25-1 with TRBJ1-4; 8 bases are shared with TRBD1. V was clipped by 4 bases and J by 8 bases; unmatched bases: 6. CDR1 is MGHDK and CDR2 is SYGVNS in the germline V gene. This CDR3 has 14 amino acids. CDR3 sequence (DNA): TGTGCCAGCAGTGCGCAGGGGGCTCGAGAAAAACTGTTTTTT. It is translated as CASSAQGAREKLFF.

This rearrangement joins TRBV7-8 to TRBJ2-1; 11 nucleotides align to TRBD2. The CDR3 has 15 amino acids. Germline V gene lookup returns CDR1 SGHVS and CDR2 FQNEAQ. Unmatched junction bases numbered 6, after V lost 5 bases and J lost 6 bases. The CDR3 protein is CASSLTSGVANEQFF. The CDR3 coding sequence is TGTGCCAGCAGCCTGACTAGCGGGGTGGCCAATGAGCAGTTCTTC.

V usage is TRBV2 and J usage is TRBJ2-1, with 7 bases identical to TRBD1. Germline V lookup: CDR1 SNHLY, CDR2 FYNNEI. Trimming at V came to 2 bases and at J to 8 bases, leaving 6 bases not matched to a gene. CDR3 length: 14 amino acids. The CDR3 DNA sequence: TGTGCCAGCAGTGAACAGGGGGTTTCATATGAGCAGTTCTTC. Amino acid sequence: CASSEQGVSYEQFF.

V usage is TRBV4-1 and J usage is TRBJ2-1, with TRBD2 matching 11 bases. This CDR3 spans 18 amino acids. Germline CDR1 and CDR2: MGHRA and YSYEKL. The ends lost 1 base at V and 6 bases at J; junction bases unmatched: 11. The chain's CDR3 is CASSQVPRASGGTNEQFF. The CDR3 bases are TGCGCCAGCAGCCAAGTTCCCAGGGCTAGCGGGGGGACCAATGAGCAGTTCTTC.

J is TRBJ2-1 and V is TRBV7-3, with 10 positions matching TRBD2. Per the germline V gene, CDR1 is SGHTA and CDR2 is FQGTGA. This CDR3 region has 15 residues. V lost 5 bases and J lost 5; bases outside the gene matches: 6. The CDR3 DNA follows: TGTGCCAGCAGCGTAGGACTAGCGGTAAACAATGAGCAGTTCTTC. This codes for CASSVGLAVNNEQFF.

CDR3 nucleotide sequence: TGTGCCAGCAGCTTTCAGGGTGGCGAGCAGTACTTC. Its translation is CASSFQGGEQYF. V and J are TRBV5-6 and TRBJ2-7, with a tentative D call TRBD1 (5 bases). Trimming pared 2 bases from V and 6 bases from J, leaving 9 bases between. The CDR3 runs to 12 residues. CDR1 and CDR2 from the germline V gene are SGHDT and YYEEEE.

There are a few counts of this clone. This sequence joins TRBV4-2 and TRBJ1-1; TRBD1 matches at 9 bases. J lost 10 bases, V lost 4 bases, and 7 bases had no gene match. Germline CDR1 LGHNA, CDR2 YNFKEQ. The CDR3 extends over 13 amino acids. The CDR3 protein is CASSPRRDRVAFF. CDR3 sequence (DNA): TGTGCCAGCAGCCCTCGCCGGGACAGGGTAGCTTTCTTT.

The V and J genes are TRBV11-2 and TRBJ1-5; tentatively, D is TRBD1 (5 bases). This CDR3 is 15 amino acids long. V was pared by 0 bases and J by 7 bases, with 13 bases between. CDR1 is SGHAT, CDR2 FQNNGV, per germline. The chain's CDR3 is CASSLDGGDGQPQHF. In DNA form, the CDR3 reads TGTGCCAGCAGCTTAGATGGGGGGGACGGACAGCCCCAGCATTTT.

The chain is built from TRBV28 and TRBJ1-6; a weak D match, TRBD1 (5 bases). V was shortened by 4 bases and J by 5 bases, with 12 bases between the two germline ends. This CDR3 has 15 amino acids. Germline CDR1 reads MDHEN; CDR2 reads SYDVKM. The CDR3 sequence is CASSSHDRNNSPLHF. The DNA for the CDR3 is TGTGCCAGCAGTTCCCACGACAGAAATAATTCACCCCTCCACTTT.

This chain joins TRBV28 and TRBJ1-2; D is uncertain. This CDR3 is built from 11 residues. In germline, CDR1 is MDHEN, CDR2 SYDVKM. With 6 bases removed from V and 1 base from J, the gap between germline ends came to 3 bases. CDR3 region: CASSHNYGYTF. The CDR3 bases are TGTGCCAGCAGCCATAACTATGGCTACACCTTC.

The chain combines TRBV15 with TRBJ2-7; TRBD1 agrees at 8 bases. The junction had 6 bases not matched to a gene; V was cut back by 5 bases and J by 3 bases. Germline V lookup: CDR1 LNHNV, CDR2 YYDKDF (reference sequence). The CDR3 loop spans 14 amino acids. In nucleotides, the CDR3 is TGTGCCACCAGCGTTGGACAGGGTCTCTACGAGCAGTACTTC. It encodes CATSVGQGLYEQYF.

Comments on this clone: One end of the junction is discordant with germline, which a read error may explain. V gene TRBV7-7 combines with J gene TRBJ1-1; D uncertain. This CDR3 is 13 amino acids long. Germline lookup yields CDR1 SSHAT and CDR2 FNYEAQ (reference sequence). The CDR3 reads CASSPQLNTEAFF. CDR3 DNA: TGTGCTAGCAGCCCTCAGTTGAACACTGAAGCTTTCTTT.

The rearrangement joins TRBV11-2 to TRBJ2-7; 8 bases fit TRBD2. The length of the CDR3 is 13 residues. With 5 bases clipped from V and 6 bases from J, the junction kept 6 bases outside the gene matches. Germline lookup yields CDR1 SGHAT and CDR2 FQNNGV. Here the CDR3 DNA reads TGTGCCAGCAGCCGGGGGGGGTACAGCGAGCAGTACTTC. This codes for CASSRGGYSEQYF.

J is TRBJ2-2 and V is TRBV2; TRBD1 matches at 7 bases. The trim removed 7 bases at V and 6 bases at J, leaving 5 bases unmatched. The CDR3 consists of 13 residues. Looked up from germline, CDR1 is SNHLY and CDR2 is FYNNEI. The CDR3 protein is CASKTTGAGELFF. The CDR3 DNA follows: TGTGCCAGCAAGACCACAGGGGCCGGGGAGCTGTTTTTT.

This rearrangement joins TRBV29-1 to TRBJ2-5; 10 positions match TRBD2. Germline V CDR1 and CDR2: SQVTM, ANQGSEA. The CDR3 sequence is 13 residues long. J was trimmed by 4 bases and V by 6 bases; bases with no gene match: 5. CDR3 in DNA: TGCAGCGTACAAAGCGGGGGGGGAGAGACCCAGTACTTC. Translation: CSVQSGGGETQYF.